Given below is one TCR beta chain in context. Its antigen remains unidentified. This record comes from a study of T cell responses to AZD1222 COVID-19 vaccine. The overall study: Recipients boosted at about 4 weeks or about 12 weeks are pooled.

The CDR3 sequence is 13 residues long. After removal of 2 bases from V and 5 bases from J, the junction contained 2 bases not matched to a gene. From germline, CDR1 is LNHDA and CDR2 SQIVND (reference sequence). Assay used: immunoSEQ multiplex PCR; TCRdb lists only in-frame clones, some missing. The sample contains 150,000 to 200,000 clones, roughly 92% of which appear only once. Points from the study as a whole: Only 5 to 7 AZD1222 recipients tested seropositive at baseline. Donors, mostly white British, included more females; clonal diversity was possibly underestimated. Researchers report vaccine-associated CD4 TCRs spanning spike, with dominance at 160-218 and 743-854.

The clonotype comes from an adult in good health. Source: peripheral blood, taken on day 0 of AZD1222 vaccination. J is TRBJ2-7 and V is TRBV19; 8 bases are a match to TRBD1. In DNA form, the CDR3 reads TGTGCCAGTAGTATAAACAGGGGGGACGAGCAGTACTTC. Translated: CASSINRGDEQYF.